The 8 T cell receptor beta chains in this list originate from one sample, sequenced in a study of neurological immune-mediated disorders. Time point defined: longitudinal time-point 3. MiXCR was run by TCRdb on the 5' RACE reads, yielding one entry per CDR3 protein. The sample includes tens of thousands of distinct CDR3 sequences, roughly 8% of them seen just once. Sequencing used PBMCs. These receptors were taken from a woman in her thirties or forties in good health.

This clonotype was detected ten times or more. V gene TRBV10-3 combines with J gene TRBJ2-5, with 8 bases aligning to TRBD1. Germline CDR1 is ENHRY and CDR2 is SYGVKD. The junction had 6 bases not matched to a gene; V was cut back by 2 bases and J by 1 base. The CDR3 has 16 residues. CDR3 loop: CAISEPEGTGQETQYF. The CDR3 nucleotides read TGTGCCATCAGTGAGCCGGAAGGGACAGGCCAAGAGACCCAGTACTTC.

This clonotype was recorded many times. The genes are TRBV4-3 and TRBJ1-2; D might be TRBD1 (5 bases). Germline lookup yields CDR1 LGHNA and CDR2 YSLEER. The V end was cut by 6 bases, the J end by 7 bases, with 15 bases between. This CDR3 is built from 13 residues. In DNA, the CDR3 is TGCGCCAGCAGGCGGGGGGACCGGAGTGGCTACACCTTC. Translated: CASRRGDRSGYTF.

The chain carries TRBV3-1 and TRBJ1-2; D is uncertain. V lost 3 bases, J lost 0 bases, and 5 bases lay in between. This CDR3 region has 13 residues. CDR1 is LGHDT and CDR2 is YNNKEL in the germline V gene (reference sequence). Here the CDR3 reads CASSQWTNYGYTF. The CDR3 nucleotides read TGTGCCAGCAGCCAGTGGACTAACTATGGCTACACCTTC. Combining the CDR3 with reference TRBV3-1 and TRBJ1-2 gives the whole variable domain DTAVSQTPKYLVTQMGNDKSIKCEQNLGHDTMYWYKQDSKKFLKIMFSYNNKELIINETVPNRFSPKSPDKAHLNLHINSLELGDSAVYFCASSQWTNYGYTFGSGTRLTVV.

The table lists this clonotype with many counts. The gene calls are TRBV7-2 and TRBJ2-5, with 9 bases matching TRBD2. J lost 5 bases, V lost 6 bases, and 4 bases had no gene match. Germline CDR1 is SGHTA and CDR2 is FQGNSA. CDR3 length: 13 amino acids. The chain's CDR3 is CASRLAGGETQYF. Here the CDR3 DNA reads TGTGCCAGCAGACTAGCGGGTGGGGAGACCCAGTACTTC.

In its sample, this clonotype was seen many times. V gene TRBV14 combines with J gene TRBJ1-3, with D maybe TRBD1 (5 bases). This CDR3 is 15 amino acids long. With 4 bases removed from V and 0 bases from J, the gap between germline ends came to 10 bases. Germline V gene sequence: CDR1 SGHDN, CDR2 FVKESK. This CDR3 reads CASSLQALSGNTIYF. The CDR3 DNA follows: TGTGCCAGCAGCCTACAGGCTCTCTCTGGAAACACCATATATTTT.

This clonotype came up a few times. This sequence joins TRBV7-2 and TRBJ2-7, with TRBD1 as a possible D gene (6 bases). The V end lost 4 bases, the J end lost 3 bases, and 16 bases lay between the germline ends. The CDR3 spans 15 residues. Germline assignment: CDR1 SGHTA and CDR2 FQGNSA. The DNA of the CDR3 is TGTGCCAGCAGCTCGTCCCGGACAGCCAGCTACGAGCAGTACTTC. Protein product: CASSSSRTASYEQYF.

Only a few counts were recorded for this clonotype. The chain has TRBV6-2 or TRBV6-3 and TRBJ2-5; possibly TRBD1 or TRBD2 for D (6 bases each). The CDR3 totals 15 residues. Germline CDR1 reads MNHEY; CDR2 reads SVGEGT. With 2 bases removed from V and 4 bases from J, the gap between germline ends came to 14 bases. This CDR3 reads CASSYGAGGGETQYF. The CDR3 nucleotides are TGTGCCAGCAGTTACGGTGCTGGAGGGGGAGAGACCCAGTACTTC.

This clonotype was recorded many times. The chain joins TRBV7-8 to TRBJ2-1, with 7 bases fitting TRBD2. V gave up 5 bases and J gave up 5 bases; unmatched junction bases: 18. Germline CDR1 SGHVS, CDR2 FQNEAQ. This CDR3 comprises 18 residues. The DNA for the CDR3 is TGTGCCAGCAGCCTAAGGGGCCTAGGGGAGGGCAGGGACAATGAGCAGTTCTTC. It codes for CASSLRGLGEGRDNEQFF.